Included here is one TCR beta chain sequence, with context. Its antigen is unknown. No much larger clone exists at a distance of one base, and base qualities are not known. One collaborating source in Seattle enrolled patients during active infection and followed them longitudinally through the course of disease. Collaborating institutions collected whole blood in K2EDTA tubes following their own protocols. Collaborator samples were shipped for TCRbeta analysis as frozen whole blood, isolated PBMCs, or DNA extracted from either sample type. For CDR1 and CDR2, the germline V gene (reference sequence) lists GTSNPN and SVGIG. Inclusive of the bounding cysteine and phenylalanine, the CDR3 is 15 residues long. The kept DNA is CDR3 alone, 45 bases in frame from the first base. Germline trimming: 7 bases from V, 7 bases from J; junction bases outside gene matches: 16. TCRbeta CDR3 regions were amplified from genomic DNA by means of the immunoSEQ Assay, a bias-controlled multiplex PCR. For the original study's pipeline: The number of nucleated cells in each sample was estimated from the amplification of reference gene primers within the assay. Sequence reads were collapsed and filtered to measure the absolute abundance of every unique TCRbeta CDR3 rearrangement. For each sample, productive Simpson clonality was calculated as the square root of Simpson's diversity index across productive rearrangements. Drawn from immuneACCESS, this table holds only the in-frame rearrangements with V and J called that TCRdb kept. Clones are partly lost; checked studies trace under half to an unresolved V gene and leave the rest unexplained. V and J calls and clone size are those listed in that table; D and trimming were worked out from the DNA. This sample comprises about 300,000 clones, 85% to 90% of them detected only once. The top ten constitute roughly 6% of the sample.

The sample comes from a study of blood T cell repertoires in COVID-19 (dated by TCRdb to the early 2020s). For the study in its entirety: Samples from collaborators originated in the United States, Italy and Spain and spanned both the acute and convalescent phases of COVID-19. The material from the prospective study consisted of cDNA or gDNA derived from T cells, B-cell-depleted T cells, or PBMCs. Subjects who had been exposed to COVID-19, were actively infected with it, or had recovered from it provided the deeply sampled blood TCRbeta repertoires that made up the dataset. The repertoires were released in a freely available public database meant as a resource for research on the immune response to SARS-CoV-2. Samples were obtained from the ongoing ImmuneRACE study (first 160 participants) and from some 1,300 subjects provided by 6 global collaborators. The sample metadata nearly always contained a de-identified subject ID, COVID-19 status, age in years and sex. Where available, HLA class I and class II types were taken from metadata supplied by the sample provider and were not determined by assay-based typing.

Overall study outcomes, separate from this receptor: The quantity of clinical and demographic metadata differed by source and by participant and was supplied without curation.

This clonotype originated in a woman in her fifties or sixties with COVID-19, enrolled during active disease. Recombination connected TRBV30 to TRBJ1-1; 9 bases in the junction line up with TRBD1. The sample consisted of peripheral blood. The DNA sequence reads TGTGCCTTACCTTCCGGGACAGGGAGATCTAATGAAGCTTTCTTT. It is translated as CALPSGTGRSNEAFF.